This TCR beta chain appears in the sequencing data of a study of CD8+ T cells in alopecia areata. The wider study: Treated patients received oral tofacitinib, 5 to 10 mg twice daily.

General study points: Scalp data also include sequences from resident alphabeta T cells of normal skin. Shared TCR sequences were less clear between patients than in mice, possibly partly from HLA diversity.

Worth noting for this clone: Its antigen is not known.

In each case, RNA was isolated and then reverse transcribed into cDNA as the sequencing template. Here immunoSEQ multiplex PCR was the method, and the copy in TCRdb shows in-frame clones only, minus some. The data show about 11,000 clones, approximately 58% seen once. Lesional scalp tissue (obtained by punch biopsy) and peripheral blood were collected from alopecia areata patients. The length of the CDR3 is 16 residues. V was pared by 4 bases and J by 0 bases, with 13 bases between. Germline CDR1 is SGHTA and CDR2 is FQGTGA. This chain connects TRBV7-3 to TRBJ2-1, with D uncertain. This specimen was skin, taken at week 0. The receptor's source is a human donor with alopecia areata. CDR3 protein: CASSWSGRSSYNEQFF. Written as DNA, the CDR3 is TGTGCCAGCAGCTGGTCGGGCAGGAGCTCCTACAATGAGCAGTTCTTC. Variable domain in full (rest from reference TRBV7-3 and TRBJ2-1): GAGVSQTPSNKVTEKGKYVELRCDPISGHTALYWYRQSLGQGPEFLIYFQGTGAADDSGLPNDRFFAVRPEGSVSTLKIQRTERGDSAVYLCASSWSGRSSYNEQFFGPGTRLTVL.